This T cell receptor (beta chain) was sequenced in a study of blood T cell repertoires in COVID-19 (dated by TCRdb to 2020 to 2021). Regarding the study in general: Collaborator samples came from the United States, Italy and Spain and covered acute and convalescent phases of COVID-19. The prospective study material was composed of cDNA or gDNA derived from T cells, B-cell-depleted T cells, or PBMCs. Subjects who had been exposed to COVID-19, were actively infected with it, or had recovered from it provided the deeply sampled blood TCRbeta repertoires that made up the dataset. A freely available public database, intended as a resource for researchers studying the immune response to SARS-CoV-2, is where the repertoires were released. Samples were obtained from the ongoing ImmuneRACE study (first 160 participants) and from roughly 1,300 subjects provided by 6 global collaborators. Nearly every sample came with metadata listing a de-identified subject ID, COVID-19 status, age in years and sex. Where HLA class I and class II types were available, the types were taken from metadata supplied by the sample provider, not from assay-based typing.

Each collaborating institution followed its own protocols to collect whole blood in K2EDTA tubes. For TCRbeta analysis, collaborators shipped samples as frozen whole blood, isolated PBMCs, or DNA extracted from either of those sample types. Including cysteine and phenylalanine, the CDR3 has 13 amino acids. Just CDR3 DNA is preserved here, 39 bases in frame from base 1. Between the V and J ends, shortened by 0 bases and 12 bases respectively, the junction contains 12 bases. According to the germline V gene, CDR1 reads SGHAT and CDR2 reads FQNNGV. The investigation overall reported the following: The quantity of clinical and demographic metadata differed by source and by participant and was supplied without curation.

Comment on this clone: Its antigen remains undetermined. Qualities for individual bases were not recorded, and no much larger clone is one base off.

TCRbeta CDR3 regions were amplified from genomic DNA by means of the immunoSEQ Assay, a bias-controlled multiplex PCR. In the paper's pipeline: The number of nucleated cells in each sample was estimated from the amplification of reference gene primers within the assay. Sequence reads were collapsed and filtered to measure the absolute abundance of every unique TCRbeta CDR3 rearrangement. For each sample, productive Simpson clonality was calculated as the square root of Simpson's diversity index across productive rearrangements. The immuneACCESS repertoire file appears here via TCRdb, limited to in-frame rearrangements. These files lack a portion of the clones; in checked studies, under half of the deficit traces to unresolved V genes, and the cause of the others is not known. The V and J calls and clone size come from that table; D and trimming were worked out from the DNA. Present in this sample are tens of thousands of clones, over 75% of which were seen just once. Of the sample, under 5% is held by the ten largest clones.

The source is a human donor in a cohort sampled during active COVID-19. Sequences were obtained from peripheral blood. Recombination connected TRBV11-2 to TRBJ2-1, with the D gene call left open. The nucleotide sequence is given as TGTGCCAGCAGCTTAGAGGGCAGAATGGGGCAGTTCTTC. The translation is CASSLEGRMGQFF.